Listed below are T cell receptor beta chains from one sample, sequenced in a study of multiple sclerosis patients with progressive multifocal leukoencephalopathy. Only in-frame clones appear in the TCRdb table, and some are missing; sequencing was by immunoSEQ multiplex PCR. The data contain some 30,000 clones, 80% to 95% of them singletons. Sequencing was done on a sample of PBMCs. Every receptor here comes from a man between 25 and 39 years old with multiple sclerosis. Both conserved end residues are part of each CDR3. Fields, in order: J gene, V gene, D gene, clone size, CDR3 protein, CDR3 DNA. The D gene is left open where the match is weak. Clone size is not always given. Where it is, it says once, few, many or a class for expanded clones.

j_gene: TRBJ1-3
v_gene: TRBV19
d_gene: .
abundance: .
CDR3aa: CASGETATSGNTIYF
CDR3nt: TGTGCCAGTGGGGAGACCGCGACCTCTGGAAACACCATATATTTT

j_gene: TRBJ1-1
v_gene: TRBV5-6
d_gene: .
abundance: once
CDR3aa: CASSATGPEAFF
CDR3nt: TGTGCCAGCAGCGCAACAGGTCCTGAAGCTTTCTTT

j_gene: TRBJ1-2
v_gene: TRBV19
d_gene: TRBD1
abundance: .
CDR3aa: CASSQGQGFIDGYTF
CDR3nt: TGTGCCAGTAGCCAGGGACAGGGATTTATCGATGGCTACACCTTC

j_gene: TRBJ1-1
v_gene: TRBV6-5
d_gene: TRBD1
abundance: .
CDR3aa: CASSYSTGQGIEAFF
CDR3nt: TGTGCCAGCAGTTACTCAACGGGACAGGGTATAGAAGCTTTCTTT

j_gene: TRBJ2-7
v_gene: TRBV7-4
d_gene: .
abundance: .
CDR3aa: CASSLRLVPRYEQYF
CDR3nt: TGTGCCAGCAGCTTACGTCTAGTTCCCCGCTACGAGCAGTACTTC

j_gene: TRBJ2-1
v_gene: TRBV5-1
d_gene: TRBD2
abundance: once
CDR3aa: CASSPTGLETYNEQFF
CDR3nt: TGCGCCAGCAGCCCCACGGGACTAGAGACTTACAATGAGCAGTTCTTC

j_gene: TRBJ2-4
v_gene: TRBV11-3
d_gene: TRBD1
abundance: .
CDR3aa: CASSTVGQGRAKNIQYF
CDR3nt: TGTGCCAGCAGCACAGTCGGACAGGGTCGGGCCAAAAACATTCAGTACTTC

j_gene: TRBJ2-3
v_gene: TRBV7-2
d_gene: TRBD2
abundance: .
CDR3aa: CASRLAGEPTDTQYF
CDR3nt: TGTGCCAGCAGACTAGCGGGAGAACCCACAGATACGCAGTATTTT

j_gene: TRBJ2-3
v_gene: TRBV5-1
d_gene: TRBD2
abundance: .
CDR3aa: CASSFAGTSGTDTQYF
CDR3nt: TGCGCCAGCAGCTTTGCCGGGACTAGCGGAACAGATACGCAGTATTTT

j_gene: TRBJ2-7
v_gene: TRBV27
d_gene: TRBD2
abundance: .
CDR3aa: CASSLYRTSSYEQYF
CDR3nt: TGTGCCAGCAGTTTATATAGGACTAGCTCCTACGAGCAGTACTTC

j_gene: TRBJ1-1
v_gene: TRBV7-9
d_gene: TRBD1
abundance: .
CDR3aa: CASSLPRDRENTEAFF
CDR3nt: TGTGCCAGCAGCTTACCCCGGGACAGGGAGAACACTGAAGCTTTCTTT

j_gene: TRBJ1-4
v_gene: TRBV6-5
d_gene: .
abundance: .
CDR3aa: CASRGTGLGEKLFF
CDR3nt: TGTGCCAGCAGGGGAACAGGGCTGGGGGAAAAACTGTTTTTT

j_gene: TRBJ1-5
v_gene: TRBV6-1
d_gene: .
abundance: .
CDR3aa: CASNGQTNQPQHF
CDR3nt: TGTGCCAGTAACGGACAGACCAATCAGCCCCAGCATTTT

j_gene: TRBJ1-2
v_gene: TRBV13
d_gene: .
abundance: .
CDR3aa: CASSLGGQTYGYTF
CDR3nt: TGTGCCAGCAGCTTAGGAGGACAGACCTATGGCTACACCTTC

j_gene: TRBJ1-2
v_gene: TRBV7-9
d_gene: .
abundance: .
CDR3aa: CASSLVGGYDYGYTF
CDR3nt: TGTGCCAGCAGCTTAGTGGGTGGGTACGACTATGGCTACACCTTC

j_gene: TRBJ2-5
v_gene: TRBV4-1
d_gene: .
abundance: .
CDR3aa: CASSHSNSEWETQYF
CDR3nt: TGCGCCAGCAGCCACTCTAACTCCGAGTGGGAGACCCAGTACTTC

j_gene: TRBJ2-2
v_gene: TRBV7-9
d_gene: TRBD2
abundance: .
CDR3aa: CASSELAANTGELFF
CDR3nt: TGTGCCAGCAGCGAACTAGCGGCGAACACCGGGGAGCTGTTTTTT

j_gene: TRBJ2-5
v_gene: TRBV5-8
d_gene: .
abundance: .
CDR3aa: CASSLAGAHQETQYF
CDR3nt: TGTGCCAGCAGCTTGGCAGGGGCCCACCAAGAGACCCAGTACTTC

j_gene: TRBJ2-1
v_gene: TRBV29-1
d_gene: .
abundance: .
CDR3aa: CSVGSPGGNEQFF
CDR3nt: TGCAGCGTTGGGTCTCCCGGTGGGAATGAGCAGTTCTTC

j_gene: TRBJ1-1
v_gene: TRBV7-2
d_gene: .
abundance: .
CDR3aa: CASSSSISAFF
CDR3nt: TGTGCCAGCAGTTCGTCTATCAGCGCTTTCTTT

j_gene: TRBJ1-4
v_gene: TRBV2
d_gene: .
abundance: .
CDR3aa: CASTPGGVYKRFF
CDR3nt: TGTGCCAGCACCCCGGGGGGGGTCTACAAGCGATTTTTT

j_gene: TRBJ1-2
v_gene: TRBV27
d_gene: .
abundance: .
CDR3aa: CASSPTPGVVYGYTF
CDR3nt: TGTGCCAGCAGCCCTACCCCAGGGGTTGTCTATGGCTACACCTTC

j_gene: TRBJ2-5
v_gene: TRBV30
d_gene: .
abundance: .
CDR3aa: CAWSRRRVQETQYF
CDR3nt: TGTGCCTGGAGTCGACGGAGGGTCCAAGAGACCCAGTACTTC

j_gene: TRBJ2-1
v_gene: TRBV18
d_gene: .
abundance: .
CDR3aa: CASSPGGLYPSSYNEQFF
CDR3nt: TGTGCCAGCTCACCAGGGGGACTCTACCCGAGCTCCTACAATGAGCAGTTCTTC

j_gene: TRBJ1-1
v_gene: TRBV11-3
d_gene: .
abundance: .
CDR3aa: CASSLQGFVGEAFF
CDR3nt: TGTGCCAGCAGCTTACAGGGCTTCGTTGGAGAAGCTTTCTTT

j_gene: TRBJ1-1
v_gene: TRBV18
d_gene: TRBD1
abundance: .
CDR3aa: CASSPDRATEAFF
CDR3nt: TGTGCCAGCTCCCCGGACAGGGCCACTGAAGCTTTCTTT

j_gene: TRBJ1-5
v_gene: TRBV5-5
d_gene: .
abundance: .
CDR3aa: CASSLDLGGNQPQHF
CDR3nt: TGTGCCAGCAGCCTGGACTTAGGAGGTAATCAGCCCCAGCATTTT

j_gene: TRBJ1-1
v_gene: TRBV15
d_gene: .
abundance: .
CDR3aa: CATSRDRGLVYHTEAFF
CDR3nt: TGTGCCACCAGCAGAGATCGGGGCCTAGTGTATCACACTGAAGCTTTCTTT

j_gene: TRBJ1-2
v_gene: TRBV7-2
d_gene: .
abundance: .
CDR3aa: CASSPETGQNYGYTF
CDR3nt: TGTGCCAGCAGCCCCGAGACAGGACAGAACTATGGCTACACCTTC

j_gene: TRBJ2-3
v_gene: TRBV5-6
d_gene: TRBD2
abundance: .
CDR3aa: CASSRGLAGADTQYF
CDR3nt: TGTGCCAGCAGCCGAGGACTAGCGGGAGCAGATACGCAGTATTTT

j_gene: TRBJ2-7
v_gene: TRBV6-5
d_gene: .
abundance: .
CDR3aa: CASRVSSVNYEQYF
CDR3nt: TGTGCCAGCAGGGTCTCTAGCGTCAACTACGAGCAGTACTTC

j_gene: TRBJ1-1
v_gene: TRBV15
d_gene: .
abundance: .
CDR3aa: CATLGLGDTEAFF
CDR3nt: TGTGCCACCCTAGGGTTGGGGGACACTGAAGCTTTCTTT

j_gene: TRBJ2-3
v_gene: TRBV5-1
d_gene: .
abundance: once
CDR3aa: CASSLGAHLDSLITDTQYF
CDR3nt: TGCGCCAGCAGCTTGGGGGCCCATCTTGACAGTCTAATCACAGATACGCAGTATTTT

j_gene: TRBJ1-2
v_gene: TRBV4-3
d_gene: .
abundance: .
CDR3aa: CASSQDEAAYYGYTF
CDR3nt: TGCGCCAGCAGCCAAGATGAGGCAGCTTACTATGGCTACACCTTC